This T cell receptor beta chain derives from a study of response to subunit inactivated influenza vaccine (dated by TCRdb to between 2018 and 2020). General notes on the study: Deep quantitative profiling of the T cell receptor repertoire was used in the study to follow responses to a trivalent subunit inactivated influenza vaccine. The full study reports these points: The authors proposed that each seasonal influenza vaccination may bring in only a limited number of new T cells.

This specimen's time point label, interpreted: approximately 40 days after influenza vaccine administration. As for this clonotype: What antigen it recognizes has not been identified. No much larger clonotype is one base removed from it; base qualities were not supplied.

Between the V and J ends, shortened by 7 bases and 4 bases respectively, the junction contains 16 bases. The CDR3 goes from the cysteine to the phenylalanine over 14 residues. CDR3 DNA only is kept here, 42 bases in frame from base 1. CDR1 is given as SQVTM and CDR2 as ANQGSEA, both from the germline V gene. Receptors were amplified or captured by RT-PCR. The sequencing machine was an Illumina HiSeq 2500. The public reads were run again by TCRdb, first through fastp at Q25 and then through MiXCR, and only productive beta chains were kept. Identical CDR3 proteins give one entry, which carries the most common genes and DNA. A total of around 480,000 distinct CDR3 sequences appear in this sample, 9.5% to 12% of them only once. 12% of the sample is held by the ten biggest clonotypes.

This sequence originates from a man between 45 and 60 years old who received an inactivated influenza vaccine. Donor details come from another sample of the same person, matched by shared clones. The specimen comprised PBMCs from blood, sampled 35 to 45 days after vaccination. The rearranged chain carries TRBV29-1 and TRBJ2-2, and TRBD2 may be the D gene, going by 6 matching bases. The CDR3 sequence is CSARGLRGTGELFF. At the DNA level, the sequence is TGCAGCGCCCGGGGACTTCGGGGCACCGGGGAGCTGTTTTTT.